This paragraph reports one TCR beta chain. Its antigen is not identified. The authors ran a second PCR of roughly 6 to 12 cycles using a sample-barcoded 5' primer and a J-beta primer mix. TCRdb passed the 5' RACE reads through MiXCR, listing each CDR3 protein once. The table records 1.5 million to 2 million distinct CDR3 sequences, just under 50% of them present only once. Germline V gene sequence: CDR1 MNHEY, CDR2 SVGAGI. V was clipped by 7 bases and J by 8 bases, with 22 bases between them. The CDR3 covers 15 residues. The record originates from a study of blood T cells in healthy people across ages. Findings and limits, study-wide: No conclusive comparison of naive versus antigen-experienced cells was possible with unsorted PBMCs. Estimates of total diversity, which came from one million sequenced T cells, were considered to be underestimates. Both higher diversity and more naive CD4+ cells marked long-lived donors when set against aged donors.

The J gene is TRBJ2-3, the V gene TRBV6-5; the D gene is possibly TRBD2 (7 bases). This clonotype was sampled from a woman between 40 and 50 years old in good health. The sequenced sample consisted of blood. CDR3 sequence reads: CASTLTGQGGGTQYF. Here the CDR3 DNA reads TGTGCCAGCACCCTAACGGGGCAGGGAGGGGGTACGCAGTATTTT.